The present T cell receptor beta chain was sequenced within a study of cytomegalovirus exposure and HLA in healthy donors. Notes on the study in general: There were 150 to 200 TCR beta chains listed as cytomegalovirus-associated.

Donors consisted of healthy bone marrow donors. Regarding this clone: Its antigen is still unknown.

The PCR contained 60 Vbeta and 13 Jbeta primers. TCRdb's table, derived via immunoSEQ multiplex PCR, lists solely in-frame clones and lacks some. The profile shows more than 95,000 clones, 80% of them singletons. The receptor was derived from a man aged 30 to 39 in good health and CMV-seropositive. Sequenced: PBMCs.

The chain's CDR3 is CASSYPTGPVGNTIYF. CDR3 DNA: TGTGCCAGCAGTTACCCCACAGGACCTGTAGGAAACACCATATATTTT. The chain has TRBV6-6 and TRBJ1-3, with D tentatively TRBD1 (5 bases). V was shortened by 2 bases and J by 4 bases, with 15 bases between the two germline ends. There are 16 residues in the CDR3. CDR1 is MNHNY, CDR2 SVGAGI, per germline (reference sequence).